The clone carrying this T cell receptor (beta chain) was picked up a small number of times. Repertoires were generated with immunoSEQ multiplex PCR, while TCRdb's copy carries only in-frame clones and drops some. The sample shows 65,000 to 70,000 clones, roughly 78% of them seen only once. This record comes from a study of radiotherapy plus CTLA-4 blockade in lung cancer. The TCR originated in a human donor with non-small cell lung cancer who had a complete response to radiotherapy plus ipilimumab. The specimen was peripheral blood, collected from a patient treated with radiotherapy plus ipilimumab.

This chain's CDR3 is CASSVGQARADTQYF. The CDR3 DNA reads as TGTGCCAGCAGCGTAGGCCAAGCACGGGCAGATACGCAGTATTTT. The chain has TRBV9 and TRBJ2-3; D gene ambiguous. Per germline, CDR1 SGDLS and CDR2 YYNGEE. The CDR3 length is 15 residues. V was pared by 0 bases and J by 4 bases, with 12 bases between.